Each of the 23 T cell receptor beta chains below was sequenced from the same sample in a study of Ad26.COV2.S vaccination and SARS-CoV-2 variants. Libraries were prepared by immunoSEQ multiplex PCR; TCRdb keeps only in-frame clonotypes and omits some of them. The sample holds 510,000 or so clones, about 83% seen once. The treatment: around 19 received Ad26.COV2.S at low or high dose, single or two shots; about 5 received placebo; per-sample allocation not given. The samples were gathered on day 63 after the first injection of vaccine or placebo. The specimen comprised peripheral blood, sampled in a trial of Ad26.COV2.S vaccine versus placebo. These receptors were collected from a person aged 18-60 years who received the Ad26.COV2.S COVID-19 vaccine or a placebo.

This chain uses TRBV19 with TRBJ1-5; D possibly corresponds to TRBD1 (5 bases). This CDR3 region has 15 residues. In germline, CDR1 is LNHDA, CDR2 SQIVND (reference sequence). With 6 bases removed from V and 2 bases from J, the gap between germline ends came to 14 bases. The CDR3 nucleotides read TGTGCCAGTAGCGATCGAAAAGGGGGCAATCAGCCCCAGCATTTT. Residues: CASSDRKGGNQPQHF.

In nucleotides, the CDR3 is TGTGCCAGCAGCCGGACAGGGGGCCAGCCCCAGCATTTT. The encoded protein is CASSRTGGQPQHF. The rearrangement uses TRBV27 and TRBJ1-5; 11 nucleotides match TRBD1. V shed 6 bases, J shed 7 bases, and the junction held 2 bases outside the gene matches. The CDR3 runs 13 residues. CDR1 is MNHEY and CDR2 is SMNVEV in the germline V gene (reference sequence).

This chain links TRBV11-2 with TRBJ2-1; D unclear. Germline CDR1 and CDR2: SGHAT and FQNNGV. CDR3 size: 13 residues. Trimming took off 0 bases at V and 6 bases at J, with 6 bases between the two ends. The CDR3 DNA reads TGTGCCAGCAGCTTAGACCCAGCCAATGAGCAGTTCTTC. It translates to CASSLDPANEQFF.

The chain combines TRBV2 with TRBJ1-2, with unresolved D. Germline V gives CDR1 SNHLY, CDR2 FYNNEI. The CDR3 consists of 14 residues. V was clipped by 7 bases and J by 5 bases, with 17 bases between them. In nucleotides, the CDR3 is TGTGCCAGCACCCCAGAAGGGATAGCGTATGGCTACACCTTC. Translating gives CASTPEGIAYGYTF.

J is TRBJ1-3 and V is TRBV2; unclear D gene. The CDR3 is 17 residues long. Germline V gives CDR1 SNHLY, CDR2 FYNNEI. Between the trimmed V and J ends, which lost 2 bases and 0 bases, there was a span of 14 bases. The CDR3 DNA reads as TGTGCCAGCAGTGAAACGCCGCTCATTGGCTCTGGAAACACCATATATTTT. Residues: CASSETPLIGSGNTIYF.

This clone was counted once. This chain uses TRBV6-2 or TRBV6-3 with TRBJ1-5, with a weak D call TRBD1 (5 bases). V was pared by 0 bases and J by 0 bases, with 18 bases between. This CDR3 is 19 amino acids long. Germline V gene data show CDR1 as MNHEY and CDR2 as SVGEGT. The DNA of the CDR3 is TGTGCCAGCAGTTACTCTCTGGCAGGGTCGTCCTCTAGCAATCAGCCCCAGCATTTT. Protein product: CASSYSLAGSSSSNQPQHF.

The chain joins TRBV5-1 to TRBJ2-1; D gene ambiguous. Per germline, CDR1 SGHRS and CDR2 YFSETQ. Between the trimmed V and J ends, which lost 5 bases and 7 bases, there was a span of 7 bases. This CDR3 contains 11 residues. The CDR3 nucleotides are TGCGCCAGCAGAGGGCAGAATGAGCAGTTCTTC. It codes for CASRGQNEQFF. Drawing the rest from reference TRBV5-1 and TRBJ2-1, the complete variable domain is KAGVTQTPRYLIKTRGQQVTLSCSPISGHRSVSWYQQTPGQGLQFLFEYFSETQRNKGNFPGRFSGRQFSNSRSEMNVSTLELGDSALYLCASRGQNEQFFGPGTRLTVL.

The chain combines TRBV29-1 with TRBJ2-1; D might be TRBD1 or TRBD2, each matching 5 bases. Germline CDR1 is SQVTM and CDR2 is ANQGSEA. Trimming shortened V by 8 bases and J by 10 bases, and 12 bases separated the two germline ends. The CDR3 totals 10 residues. The DNA for the CDR3 is TGCAGCACCGGGACCGTAGAGCAGTTCTTC. It specifies CSTGTVEQFF.

The chain couples TRBV11-2 to TRBJ1-6; no definite D call. V was cut by 5 bases and J by 7 bases, with 15 bases left in between. CDR3 size: 15 residues. The germline gives CDR1 SGHAT, CDR2 FQNNGV. The CDR3 DNA reads TGTGCCAGCAGCCCCGAGCCAGCTGGAAATTCACCCCTCCACTTT. Translation: CASSPEPAGNSPLHF. Variable domain in full (rest from reference TRBV11-2 and TRBJ1-6): EAGVAQSPRYKIIEKRQSVAFWCNPISGHATLYWYQQILGQGPKLLIQFQNNGVVDDSQLPKDRFSAERLKGVDSTLKIQPAKLEDSAVYLCASSPEPAGNSPLHFGNGTRLTVT.

This clone was observed once. The J gene is TRBJ2-5, the V gene TRBV5-6, with D perhaps matching TRBD2 (8 bases). The V end was cut by 1 base, the J end by 5 bases, with 18 bases between. This CDR3 has 16 residues. Germline V gene data show CDR1 as SGHDT and CDR2 as YYEEEE. CDR3 coding DNA: TGTGCCAGCAGCTTGCTTGGAACGGGAGGGGGCGAGACCCAGTACTTC. This translates into CASSLLGTGGGETQYF.

CDR3: CASQNRGSSYEQYF. The CDR3 DNA is TGTGCCTCCCAAAACCGGGGGAGCTCCTACGAGCAGTACTTC. This chain joins TRBV3-1 (or the pseudogene TRBV3-2) and TRBJ2-7, with D tentatively TRBD2 (6 bases). This CDR3 is 14 amino acids long. Germline-derived CDR1 and CDR2 are LGHDT and YNNKEL (reference sequence). V was cut by 11 bases and J by 0 bases, with 17 bases left in between.

About this clone itself: This CDR3 is also generated by other DNA sequences in the sample. The CDR3 is CASSLPSTDTQYF. CDR3 bases: TGTGCCAGCAGCTTGCCTAGCACAGATACGCAGTATTTT. This chain links TRBV5-4 with TRBJ2-3; D is undetermined. The CDR3 runs to 13 residues. Germline V gives CDR1 SGHNT, CDR2 YYREEE (reference sequence). The V gene lost 1 base and the J gene lost 0 bases, with 3 bases spanning the gap. Full variable domain (outside the CDR3, taken from reference TRBV5-4 and TRBJ2-3): ETGVTQSPTHLIKTRGQQVTLRCSSQSGHNTVSWYQQALGQGPQFIFQYYREEENGRGNFPPRFSGLQFPNYSSELNVNALELDDSALYLCASSLPSTDTQYFGPGTRLTVL.

As concerns this clone: This sample includes further DNA sequences coding for the same CDR3. V and J are TRBV3-1 (or the pseudogene TRBV3-2) and TRBJ1-1; unclear D gene. This CDR3 contains 13 residues. CDR1 and CDR2 (germline): LGHDT, YNNKEL (reference sequence). The V end was cut by 1 base, the J end by 2 bases, with 5 bases between. CDR3 sequence (DNA): TGTGCCAGCAGCCAAGTTCCTAACACTGAAGCTTTCTTT. Encoded protein: CASSQVPNTEAFF.

The chain carries TRBV19 and TRBJ1-6; tentative D call: TRBD1 (6 bases). Germline values: CDR1 LNHDA, CDR2 SQIVND (reference sequence). This CDR3 region has 17 residues. V was shortened by 8 bases and J by 10 bases, with 27 bases between the two germline ends. CDR3: CASSSQGWGARNSPLHF. The DNA for the CDR3 is TGTGCCAGTTCCTCCCAGGGGTGGGGGGCGAGGAACTCACCCCTCCACTTT.

The chain uses TRBV7-9 and TRBJ2-2; D gene ambiguous. This CDR3 has 12 residues. V was cut by 3 bases and J by 7 bases, with 6 bases left in between. CDR1 and CDR2 from the germline V gene are SEHNR and FQNEAQ (reference sequence). CDR3 sequence: CASSLDFGELFF. The CDR3 DNA sequence: TGTGCCAGCAGCTTGGATTTCGGGGAGCTGTTTTTT.

This chain joins TRBV19 and TRBJ2-5, with D tentatively TRBD2 (5 bases). Germline CDR1 is LNHDA and CDR2 is SQIVND (reference sequence). There are 17 residues in the CDR3. Trimming took off 3 bases at V and 4 bases at J, with 21 bases between the two ends. The CDR3 sequence is CASSIWVDGVTTETQYF. The CDR3 DNA reads TGTGCCAGTAGTATCTGGGTTGACGGGGTAACCACAGAGACCCAGTACTTC.

A single count supports this clone. The J gene is TRBJ1-2, the V gene TRBV12-3 or TRBV12-4, with D perhaps matching TRBD1 (5 bases). The CDR3 consists of 13 residues. The V and J ends lost 3 bases and 0 bases respectively, with 5 bases between them. The CDR3 DNA reads as TGTGCCAGCAGTTTGACAGCTAACTATGGCTACACCTTC. Its translation is CASSLTANYGYTF.

The chain combines TRBV15 with TRBJ2-7, with 10 bases identical to TRBD2. The germline V gene has CDR1 LNHNV and CDR2 YYDKDF (reference sequence). CDR3 length: 15 amino acids. Germline trimming cut 0 bases from V and 3 bases from J; bases unmatched to any gene: 2. CDR3 bases: TGTGCCACCAGCAGAGAACCTAGCGGGGGCTACGAGCAGTACTTC. Translating it yields CATSREPSGGYEQYF.

The chain recombines TRBV7-2 with TRBJ2-5; possible D gene TRBD2, 6 bases. Trimming removed 5 bases from V and 2 bases from J, with 15 bases in between. Germline V gives CDR1 SGHTA, CDR2 FQGNSA. CDR3 length: 15 amino acids. The CDR3, as DNA: TGTGCCAGCAGCCCTGGAGGGGCTGGGCAAGAGACCCAGTACTTC. Its protein is CASSPGGAGQETQYF.

This chain connects TRBV19 to TRBJ2-1; D perhaps matches TRBD1 (6 bases). V lost 2 bases and J 9 bases, leaving 14 bases between the germline ends. The CDR3 sequence is 14 residues long. CDR1 and CDR2 (germline): LNHDA, SQIVND (reference sequence). The DNA for the CDR3 is TGTGCCAGTAGTATAAAACTACAGGGAGCTGAGCAGTTCTTC. Translation: CASSIKLQGAEQFF.

This clone was detected only a few times. This chain joins TRBV21-1 and TRBJ1-6; the table gives TRBD1 as D, unverified against the DNA. TRBV21-1 is annotated as a pseudogene. The CDR3 is 16 residues long. CDR3 sequence (DNA): TGTGCCAGCAGCAAAGGGGGGACAGGGTATAATTCACCCCTCCACTTT. The encoded protein is CASSKGGTGYNSPLHF.

In this sample, this clone turned up a few times. The sample has other DNA sequences that encode this CDR3 too. V usage is TRBV28 and J usage is TRBJ2-7, with D perhaps given as TRBD1 or TRBD2 (6 bases each). CDR1 is MDHEN and CDR2 is SYDVKM in the germline V gene. The CDR3 contains 12 residues. V was trimmed by 6 bases and J by 4 bases, leaving 10 bases between them. The CDR3 region has the DNA TGTGCCAGCAGCCTAGGGGGGTACGAGCAGTACTTC. Amino acid sequence: CASSLGGYEQYF.

This chain connects TRBV5-1 to TRBJ2-2; 10 positions agree with TRBD2. The CDR3 is 16 residues long. Per the germline V gene, CDR1 is SGHRS and CDR2 is YFSETQ. Trimming cost V 3 bases and J 5 bases; bases outside gene matches: 7. CDR3 coding DNA: TGCGCCAGCAGCTCCCTAGCGGGAGCGGGAACCGGGGAGCTGTTTTTT. It encodes CASSSLAGAGTGELFF. Filled out from reference TRBV5-1 and TRBJ2-2, the complete variable domain reads KAGVTQTPRYLIKTRGQQVTLSCSPISGHRSVSWYQQTPGQGLQFLFEYFSETQRNKGNFPGRFSGRQFSNSRSEMNVSTLELGDSALYLCASSSLAGAGTGELFFGEGSRLTVL.